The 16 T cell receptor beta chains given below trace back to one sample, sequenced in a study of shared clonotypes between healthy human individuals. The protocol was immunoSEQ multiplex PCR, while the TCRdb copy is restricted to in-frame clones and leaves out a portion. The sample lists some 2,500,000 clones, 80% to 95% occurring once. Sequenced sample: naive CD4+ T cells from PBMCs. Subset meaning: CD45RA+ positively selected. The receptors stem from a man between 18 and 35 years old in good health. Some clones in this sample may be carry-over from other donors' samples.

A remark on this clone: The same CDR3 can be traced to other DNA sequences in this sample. This CDR3 reads CASSPPSGEKLFF. The CDR3 coding sequence is TGTGCCAGCTCACCTCCCTCTGGTGAAAAACTGTTTTTT. The chain uses TRBV18 and TRBJ1-4, with D unresolved. Germline assignment: CDR1 KGHSH and CDR2 LQKENI. Deletions cut 3 bases from V and 7 bases from J, with 9 bases between. The CDR3 contains 13 residues.

CDR3 in DNA: TGCGCCAGCAGCCCTGGTAGGGGAGGGCGGTACAATGAGCAGTTCTTC. Protein sequence: CASSPGRGGRYNEQFF. V gene TRBV5-1 combines with J gene TRBJ2-1, with 7 nucleotides matching TRBD2. The V gene end was trimmed by 4 bases and the J gene end by 4 bases; junction bases not matched to a gene: 11. CDR1 and CDR2 (germline): SGHRS, YFSETQ. This CDR3 is 16 amino acids long. Complete variable domain (other parts from reference TRBV5-1 and TRBJ2-1): KAGVTQTPRYLIKTRGQQVTLSCSPISGHRSVSWYQQTPGQGLQFLFEYFSETQRNKGNFPGRFSGRQFSNSRSEMNVSTLELGDSALYLCASSPGRGGRYNEQFFGPGTRLTVL.

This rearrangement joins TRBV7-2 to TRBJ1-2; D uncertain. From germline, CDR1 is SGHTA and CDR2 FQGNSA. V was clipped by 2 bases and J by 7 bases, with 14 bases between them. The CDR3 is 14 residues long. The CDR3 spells CASSLFVSGGGYTF. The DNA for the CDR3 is TGTGCCAGCAGCTTATTCGTTAGTGGTGGTGGCTACACCTTC.

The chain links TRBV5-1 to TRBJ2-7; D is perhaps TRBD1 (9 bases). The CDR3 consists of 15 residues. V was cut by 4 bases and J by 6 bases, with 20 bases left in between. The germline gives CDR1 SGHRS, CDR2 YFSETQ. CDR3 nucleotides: TGCGCCAGCAGCCCCGGGGGGGACAGGGATGGCGAGCAGTACTTC. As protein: CASSPGGDRDGEQYF.

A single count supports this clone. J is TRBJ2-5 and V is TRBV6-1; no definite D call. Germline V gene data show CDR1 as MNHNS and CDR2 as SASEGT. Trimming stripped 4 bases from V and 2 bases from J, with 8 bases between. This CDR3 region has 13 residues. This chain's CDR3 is CASSALGQETQYF. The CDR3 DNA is TGTGCCAGCAGTGCTCTAGGGCAAGAGACCCAGTACTTC.

The CDR3 DNA follows: TGTGCCAGCAGTAAGACTAGCGCCGTGCAGCAGTTCTTC. Protein: CASSKTSAVQQFF. The rearrangement uses TRBV27 and TRBJ2-1; TRBD2 aligns across 8 bases. This CDR3 spans 13 amino acids. Germline CDR1 is MNHEY and CDR2 is SMNVEV (reference sequence). The J segment lost 11 bases and the V segment lost 5 bases, leaving 8 bases of the junction unmatched.

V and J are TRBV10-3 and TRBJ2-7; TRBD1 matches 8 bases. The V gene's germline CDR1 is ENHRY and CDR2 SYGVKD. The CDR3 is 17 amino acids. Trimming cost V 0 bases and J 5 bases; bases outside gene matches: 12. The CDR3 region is CAISESQFGQGTHEQYF. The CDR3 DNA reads TGTGCCATCAGTGAGTCGCAATTCGGACAGGGTACCCACGAGCAGTACTTC.

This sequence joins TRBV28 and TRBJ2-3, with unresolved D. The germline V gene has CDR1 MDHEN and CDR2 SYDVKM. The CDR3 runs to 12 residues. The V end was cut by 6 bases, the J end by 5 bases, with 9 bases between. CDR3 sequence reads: CASRVGGDTQYF. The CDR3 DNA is TGTGCCAGCAGGGTGGGTGGAGATACGCAGTATTTT.

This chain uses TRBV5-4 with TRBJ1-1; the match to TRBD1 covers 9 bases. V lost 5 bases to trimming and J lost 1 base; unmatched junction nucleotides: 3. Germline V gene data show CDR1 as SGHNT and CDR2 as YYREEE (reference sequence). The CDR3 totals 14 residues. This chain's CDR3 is CASRGDRANTEAFF. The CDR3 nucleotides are TGTGCCAGCAGGGGGGACAGGGCGAACACTGAAGCTTTCTTT. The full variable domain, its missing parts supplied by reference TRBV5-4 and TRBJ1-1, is ETGVTQSPTHLIKTRGQQVTLRCSSQSGHNTVSWYQQALGQGPQFIFQYYREEENGRGNFPPRFSGLQFPNYSSELNVNALELDDSALYLCASRGDRANTEAFFGQGTRLTVV.

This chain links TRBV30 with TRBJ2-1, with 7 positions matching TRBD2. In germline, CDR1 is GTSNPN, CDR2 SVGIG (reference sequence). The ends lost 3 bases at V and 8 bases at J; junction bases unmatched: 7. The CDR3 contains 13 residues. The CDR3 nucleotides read TGTGCCTGGAGCCCCGGGAGGTCGGATGAGCAGTTCTTC. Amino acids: CAWSPGRSDEQFF. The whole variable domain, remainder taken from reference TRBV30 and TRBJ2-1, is SQTIHQWPATLVQPVGSPLSLECTVEGTSNPNLYWYRQAAGRGLQLLFYSVGIGQISSEVPQNLSASRPQDRQFILSSKKLLLSDSGFYLCAWSPGRSDEQFFGPGTRLTVL.

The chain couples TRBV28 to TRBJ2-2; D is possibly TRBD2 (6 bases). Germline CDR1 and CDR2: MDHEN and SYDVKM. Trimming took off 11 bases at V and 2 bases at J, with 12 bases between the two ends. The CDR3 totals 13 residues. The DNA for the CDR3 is TGTGCCGGCGGGACTCCTAACACCGGGGAGCTGTTTTTT. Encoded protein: CAGGTPNTGELFF.

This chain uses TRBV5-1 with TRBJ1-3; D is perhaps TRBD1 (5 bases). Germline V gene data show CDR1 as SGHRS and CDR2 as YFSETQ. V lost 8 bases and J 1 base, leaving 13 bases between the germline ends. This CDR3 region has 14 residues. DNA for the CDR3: TGCGCCAGTCGGCTCCAGGGATCTGGAAACACCATATATTTT. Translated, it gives CASRLQGSGNTIYF.

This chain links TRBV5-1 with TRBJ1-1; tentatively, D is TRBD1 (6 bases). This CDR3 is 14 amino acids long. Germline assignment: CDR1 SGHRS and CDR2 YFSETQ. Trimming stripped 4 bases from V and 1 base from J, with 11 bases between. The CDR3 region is CASSIQTGNTEAFF. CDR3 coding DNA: TGCGCCAGCAGCATTCAGACAGGGAACACTGAAGCTTTCTTT.

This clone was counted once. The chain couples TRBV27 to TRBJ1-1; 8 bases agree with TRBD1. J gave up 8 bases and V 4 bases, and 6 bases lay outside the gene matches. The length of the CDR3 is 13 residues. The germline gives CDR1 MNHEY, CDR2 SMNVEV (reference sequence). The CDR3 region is CASSYLGQGEAFF. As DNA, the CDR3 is TGTGCCAGCAGTTACTTAGGACAGGGAGAAGCTTTCTTT.

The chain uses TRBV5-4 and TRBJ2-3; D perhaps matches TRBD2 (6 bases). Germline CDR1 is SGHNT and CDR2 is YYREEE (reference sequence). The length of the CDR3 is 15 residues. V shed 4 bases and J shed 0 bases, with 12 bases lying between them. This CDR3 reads CASSGGGGSTDTQYF. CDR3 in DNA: TGTGCCAGCAGCGGGGGAGGAGGGAGCACAGATACGCAGTATTTT.

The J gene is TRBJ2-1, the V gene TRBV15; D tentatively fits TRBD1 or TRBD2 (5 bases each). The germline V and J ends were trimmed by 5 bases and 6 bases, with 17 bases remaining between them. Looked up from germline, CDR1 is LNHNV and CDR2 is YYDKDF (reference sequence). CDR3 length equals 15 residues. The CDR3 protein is CATSHGTPQGNEQFF. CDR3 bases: TGTGCCACCAGCCACGGGACCCCCCAGGGCAATGAGCAGTTCTTC.